The T cell receptor (beta chain) described here comes from a study of T-cell memory formation after mild COVID-19. Study results and caveats: Whereas later expanders leaned CD4+, clones contracting day 15 to 85 showed a balanced CD4/CD8 makeup. Some responding clones appeared in pre-infection memory, suggesting cross-reactive memory joined. Those CD4+ clones that contracted were mainly in CM and EM (CD8+ ones in EMRA).

This clonotype came up many times. What it binds is unknown. The CDR3 length is 13 residues. Trimming stripped 3 bases from V and 5 bases from J, with 10 bases between. Germline values: CDR1 SGHTA, CDR2 FQGTGA. Sample barcodes and UMIs were carried by the TCR alpha and TCR beta cDNA libraries that 5'RACE generated with constant-segment primers. TCRdb ran MiXCR on the 5' RACE reads and lists one entry per CDR3 protein. This table holds some 290,000 distinct CDR3 sequences, 16% found once. The clonotype was recovered from a man aged 18 to 29 who had mild COVID-19 (a few samples of this study predate the infection). Cell type and time point are not known. This sequence joins TRBV7-3 and TRBJ2-5; no reliable D call. Sequenced sample: PBMCs or a T cell subset sorted from them (not recorded which). The chain's CDR3 is CASSFAQTETQYF. The CDR3 DNA sequence: TGTGCCAGCAGCTTTGCGCAGACGGAGACCCAGTACTTC. The whole variable domain, filled in from reference TRBV7-3 and TRBJ2-5, reads GAGVSQTPSNKVTEKGKYVELRCDPISGHTALYWYRQSLGQGPEFLIYFQGTGAADDSGLPNDRFFAVRPEGSVSTLKIQRTERGDSAVYLCASSFAQTETQYFGPGTRLLVL.